A selection of T cell receptor beta chains follows, all from one sample in a study of CD8 T cells in Susac syndrome. TCRdb re-analysed the immunoSEQ multiplex PCR reads in MiXCR, keeping a single row per CDR3 protein. The data hold fewer than 80,000 distinct CDR3 sequences, with 85% to 95% observed a single time. Material: CD8+ T cells from PBMCs. The receptors stem from a human donor in good health. Both conserved end residues are part of each CDR3. The order of the fields is J gene, V gene, CDR3 length, CDR3 protein.

TRBJ2-3,TRBV7-9,15,CASSDTGTSLDTQYF
TRBJ2-2,TRBV7-9,14,CASSSDSRPGELFF
TRBJ2-1,TRBV19,15,CASSMVPGSYNEQFF
TRBJ2-5,TRBV6-5,17,CASSYSREPTGEGTQYF
TRBJ2-2,TRBV30,13,CAWSQGLQGELFF
TRBJ2-2,TRBV29-1,11,CSVDTTGELFF
TRBJ2-1,TRBV7-6,16,CASSPFYAGAYNEQFF
TRBJ2-2,TRBV29-1,16,CSVEGAQHTNTGELFF
TRBJ2-7,TRBV20-1,13,CSARVVSSYEQYF
TRBJ2-2,TRBV13,15,CASSLRDSRTGELFF
TRBJ2-5,TRBV11-1,14,CASSFRGLQETQYF
TRBJ2-4,TRBV5-6,13,CASSLGPRDIQYF
TRBJ2-7,TRBV24-1,14,CATSDPRDSYEQYF
TRBJ2-1,TRBV29-1,11,CSVYSLNEQFF
TRBJ2-1,TRBV3-1,15,CASSQIHSSPNEQFF
TRBJ1-5,TRBV12-3/TRBV12-4,15,CASSLLGRGNQPQHF
TRBJ1-5,TRBV7-3,15,CASSLTHGTNQPQHF
TRBJ1-6,TRBV3-1,16,CASSQEPSGLNSPLHF
TRBJ2-2,TRBV1,17,CTSSQDSEKGETGELFF
TRBJ1-1,TRBV12-3/TRBV12-4,15,CASSLFRDMNTEAFF
TRBJ1-1,TRBV5-1,12,CASSPAGTEAFF
TRBJ2-5,TRBV28,13,CASSFDAPKIQYF
TRBJ2-1,TRBV9,13,CASSAPRRNEQFF
TRBJ2-7,TRBV27,14,CASSLAGSSYEQYF
TRBJ1-2,TRBV29-1,15,CSVDRDRGGIGGYTF
TRBJ1-2,TRBV5-6,13,CASSTGVNYGYTF
TRBJ1-5,TRBV28,15,CASSTLGSLTQPQHF
TRBJ2-1,TRBV5-4,13,CASSPLPAGEQFF
TRBJ2-7,TRBV30,11,CASSGGYEQYF
TRBJ2-7,TRBV6-5,14,CASNLGPGSDEQYF
TRBJ1-3,TRBV12-3/TRBV12-4,10,CASGGNTIYF
TRBJ2-5,TRBV28,16,CASSFLSGGAEETQYF
TRBJ2-5,TRBV3-1,15,CASSQEAHIQETQYF
TRBJ2-5,TRBV19,13,CASNAGPQETQYF
TRBJ2-3,TRBV12-3/TRBV12-4,15,CASSPGTGSTDTQYF
TRBJ1-2,TRBV7-8,14,CASSSPGTGHGYTF
TRBJ2-3,TRBV7-9,14,CASSTLLDSDTQYF
TRBJ2-7,TRBV5-1,14,CASSTGTGGYEQYF
TRBJ2-7,TRBV30,13,CACLGLEFYEQYF
TRBJ2-3,TRBV18,18,CASSPPLGTSGERDTQYF
TRBJ1-4,TRBV2,14,CASRSGWTNEKLFF
TRBJ2-5,TRBV6-5,15,CASTDLGGGLETQYF
TRBJ1-6,TRBV7-9,15,CASSLITGQNSPLHF
TRBJ2-4,TRBV7-6,16,CASSLGTGGRGNIQYF
TRBJ1-1,TRBV7-2,15,CASSALQGAYTEAFF
TRBJ2-5,TRBV3-1,13,CASSQDKGETQYF